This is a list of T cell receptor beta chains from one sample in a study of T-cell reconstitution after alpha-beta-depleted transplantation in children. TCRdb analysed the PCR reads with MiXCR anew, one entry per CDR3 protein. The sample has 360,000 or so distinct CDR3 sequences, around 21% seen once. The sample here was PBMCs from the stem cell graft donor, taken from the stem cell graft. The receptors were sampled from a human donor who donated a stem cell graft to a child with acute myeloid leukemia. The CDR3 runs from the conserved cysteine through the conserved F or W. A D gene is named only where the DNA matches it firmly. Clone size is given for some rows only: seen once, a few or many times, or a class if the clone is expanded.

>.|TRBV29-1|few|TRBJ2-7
TGCAGCGTGACAGGAGGGGGCGAGCAGTACTTC
CSVTGGGEQYF
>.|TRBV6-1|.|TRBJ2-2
TGTGCCAGCAGATCGTTAAACACCGGGGAGCTGTTTTTT
CASRSLNTGELFF
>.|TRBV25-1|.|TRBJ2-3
TGTGCCAGCAGTGAAGTCGAGGGGGCAGATACGCAGTATTTT
CASSEVEGADTQYF
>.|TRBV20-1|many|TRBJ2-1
TGCAGTGCTAAGGATGTAAGCTACAATGAGCAGTTCTTC
CSAKDVSYNEQFF
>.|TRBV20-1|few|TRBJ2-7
TGCAGTGCTAGTCCCAGGGAAAGGGTCTACGAGCAGTACTTC
CSASPRERVYEQYF
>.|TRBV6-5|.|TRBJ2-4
TGTGCCAGCCGCAGGGAAAACATTCAGTACTTC
CASRRENIQYF
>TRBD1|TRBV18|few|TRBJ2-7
TGTGCCAGCTCACCGGGGCAGGGGGAATTCTACGAGCAGTACTTC
CASSPGQGEFYEQYF
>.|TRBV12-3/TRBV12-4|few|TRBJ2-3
TGTGCCAGCAGAAAACCTACAACGTATACGCAGTATTTT
CASRKPTTYTQYF
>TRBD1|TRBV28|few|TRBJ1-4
TGTGCCAGCAGTCCCTACAGGGGGCCTAATGAAAAACTGTTTTTT
CASSPYRGPNEKLFF
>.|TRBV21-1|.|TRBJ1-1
TGTGCCAGCAATACCCGGCCCAAAGCTTTCTTT
CASNTRPKAFF
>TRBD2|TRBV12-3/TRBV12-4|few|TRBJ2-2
TGTGCCAGCAGTCTAGCGGGAGTATCCTACGGGGAGCTGTTTTTT
CASSLAGVSYGELFF
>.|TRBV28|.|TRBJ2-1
TGTGCCAGCAGTCCCCTCGGTCTGGAACCAGGACACCTGCTCCTCTTC
CASSPLGLEPGHLLLF
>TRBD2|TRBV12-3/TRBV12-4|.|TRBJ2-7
TGTGCCAGCAGTTTGACTAGCGGGAGTCACTACGAGCAGTACTTC
CASSLTSGSHYEQYF
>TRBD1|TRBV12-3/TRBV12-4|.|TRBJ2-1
TGTGCCAGCAGCCCAGGGGGCAGGGAGCAGTTCTTC
CASSPGGREQFF
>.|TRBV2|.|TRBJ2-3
TGTGCCAGCAGTGAAGGAGGTTGGAGGTCAGGTGGGACAGATACGCAGTATTTT
CASSEGGWRSGGTDTQYF
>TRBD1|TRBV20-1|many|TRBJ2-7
TGCAGTGCTAGAGTCCCCCGGGACAGGGCCTACGAGCAGTACTTC
CSARVPRDRAYEQYF
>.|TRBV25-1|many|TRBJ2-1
TGTGCCAGCAGTGTCTGGGGGTCCTACAATGAGCAGTTCTTC
CASSVWGSYNEQFF
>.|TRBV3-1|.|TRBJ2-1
TGTGCCAGCAGCCAAGGGTCGTCGGGTGGATGGATCAAGGGGCGGTTCTTC
CASSQGSSGGWIKGRFF
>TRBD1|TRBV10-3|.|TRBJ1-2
TGTGCCATCAGTGGCCCGGGACAGTCTTACTATGGCTACACCTTC
CAISGPGQSYYGYTF
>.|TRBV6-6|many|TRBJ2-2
TGTGCCAGCAGCAACACGGACGGGGAGCTGTTTTTT
CASSNTDGELFF